This TCR beta chain was captured in a study of T cell repertoires in cytomegalovirus infection. Study as a whole: Both a matching HLA type and CMV infection were indicated by public TCR beta signatures.

The CDR3 is 14 residues long. The germline V and J ends were trimmed by 2 bases and 1 base, with 8 bases remaining between them. Per germline, CDR1 MNHEY and CDR2 SVGEGT. A single record per CDR3 protein comes from TCRdb applying MiXCR to the reads. This sample has around 630,000 distinct CDR3 sequences, with around 24% found just once. This rearrangement joins TRBV6-2 or TRBV6-3 to TRBJ1-1; D ambiguous. The sequenced sample consisted of CD8+ T cells from PBMCs. The receptor was derived from a human donor in good health (CMV status not recorded). Some clones in this sample may be carry-over from other donors' samples. CDR3 region: CASSYPKKNTEAFF. The CDR3 nucleotides read TGTGCCAGCAGTTACCCTAAAAAGAACACTGAAGCTTTCTTT.